Listed below are T cell receptor beta chains from one sample, sequenced in a study of T cell changes during pregnancy in multiple sclerosis. Here immunoSEQ multiplex PCR was the method, and the copy in TCRdb shows in-frame clones only, minus some. Of tens of thousands of clones listed, over 80% are singletons. Sequenced here: peripheral blood, sampled in the first trimester of pregnancy. The receptors come from a female donor in good health, enrolled as a control in a pregnancy study. Each CDR3 is given with its conserved first and last residue. Each record gives: V gene, J gene, CDR3 protein.

v_gene: TRBV19
j_gene: TRBJ1-5
CDR3aa: CASSKGQGNQPQHF

v_gene: TRBV4-3
j_gene: TRBJ1-5
CDR3aa: CASSQGLGANQPQHF

v_gene: TRBV30
j_gene: TRBJ2-1
CDR3aa: CAWSGLAETYNEQFF

v_gene: TRBV2
j_gene: TRBJ1-2
CDR3aa: CASNYLQGFGFYTF

v_gene: TRBV28
j_gene: TRBJ2-7
CDR3aa: CASRTGGRAEQYF

v_gene: TRBV29-1
j_gene: TRBJ1-5
CDR3aa: CSVAERGRNQPQHF

v_gene: TRBV7-2
j_gene: TRBJ2-3
CDR3aa: CASSLVASGASTDTQYF

v_gene: TRBV28
j_gene: TRBJ1-5
CDR3aa: CASSSDRGGLQPQHF

v_gene: TRBV7-2
j_gene: TRBJ1-5
CDR3aa: CASSPSGGNQPQHF

v_gene: TRBV28
j_gene: TRBJ1-6
CDR3aa: CASRPAGGSSYNSPLHF

v_gene: TRBV28
j_gene: TRBJ1-6
CDR3aa: CASSLGGATHNSPLHF

v_gene: TRBV5-1
j_gene: TRBJ2-3
CDR3aa: CASSPGLAGAYSTDTQYF

v_gene: TRBV9
j_gene: TRBJ2-5
CDR3aa: CASTPGESGETQYF

v_gene: TRBV7-9
j_gene: TRBJ1-2
CDR3aa: CASSLGGTGRYGYTF

v_gene: TRBV5-1
j_gene: TRBJ2-3
CDR3aa: CASSLRSGLAPMSRLDTQYF

v_gene: TRBV5-4
j_gene: TRBJ1-4
CDR3aa: CASSLRGGDEKLFF

v_gene: TRBV6-1
j_gene: TRBJ2-2
CDR3aa: CASSEESRATGELFF

v_gene: TRBV6-6
j_gene: TRBJ2-3
CDR3aa: CASSGLSGGAPDTQYF

v_gene: TRBV6-4
j_gene: TRBJ2-3
CDR3aa: CASSEGGDQDTQYF

v_gene: TRBV7-3
j_gene: TRBJ2-1
CDR3aa: CASSLLAGGGEQFF

v_gene: TRBV15
j_gene: TRBJ1-2
CDR3aa: CATSRGTGNYGYTF

v_gene: TRBV29-1
j_gene: TRBJ2-3
CDR3aa: CSVRLAGGLTQYF

v_gene: TRBV6-5
j_gene: TRBJ2-1
CDR3aa: CASRNRDSTYNEQFF

v_gene: TRBV7-8
j_gene: TRBJ1-3
CDR3aa: CASSLAGSGNTIYF

v_gene: TRBV6-1
j_gene: TRBJ2-3
CDR3aa: CASTSGQGADTQYF

v_gene: TRBV7-2
j_gene: TRBJ2-3
CDR3aa: CASSLISGSTDTQYF

v_gene: TRBV29-1
j_gene: TRBJ1-2
CDR3aa: CSVEQGTFNGYTF

v_gene: TRBV6-1
j_gene: TRBJ1-1
CDR3aa: CASSPGQSMNTEAFF

v_gene: TRBV27
j_gene: TRBJ1-4
CDR3aa: CAGSDRPKGLNEKLFF

v_gene: TRBV18
j_gene: TRBJ2-7
CDR3aa: CASSPGTGGPYEQYF

v_gene: TRBV19
j_gene: TRBJ1-1
CDR3aa: CASSPPGGWDTEAFF

v_gene: TRBV5-6
j_gene: TRBJ2-1
CDR3aa: CASSLGLAGIREQFF

v_gene: TRBV4-1
j_gene: TRBJ1-4
CDR3aa: CASSQIRQKNEKLFF

v_gene: TRBV4-2
j_gene: TRBJ2-7
CDR3aa: CASSPTNREQYF

v_gene: TRBV7-8
j_gene: TRBJ2-3
CDR3aa: CASSSSGTSGRTSTDTQYF

v_gene: TRBV28
j_gene: TRBJ1-5
CDR3aa: CASSPGQGRAHQPQHF

v_gene: TRBV5-1
j_gene: TRBJ1-2
CDR3aa: CASSLGQGNYGYTF

v_gene: TRBV5-1
j_gene: TRBJ2-1
CDR3aa: CASNLAGDSYNEQFF

v_gene: TRBV18
j_gene: TRBJ2-7
CDR3aa: CASSPESYEQYF

v_gene: TRBV9
j_gene: TRBJ2-3
CDR3aa: CASSVGGGLSTDTQYF

v_gene: TRBV14
j_gene: TRBJ2-1
CDR3aa: CASSQPGQGNEQFF

v_gene: TRBV9
j_gene: TRBJ2-1
CDR3aa: CASSAPLAGGFNEQFF

v_gene: TRBV6-5
j_gene: TRBJ2-3
CDR3aa: CASSYSWTSGPSSQYF

v_gene: TRBV9
j_gene: TRBJ2-1
CDR3aa: CASSVDASGVKEQFF

v_gene: TRBV19
j_gene: TRBJ1-3
CDR3aa: CASRGSGTGVSGNTIYF

v_gene: TRBV15
j_gene: TRBJ2-7
CDR3aa: CATSERDSGGYEQYF

v_gene: TRBV4-3
j_gene: TRBJ2-1
CDR3aa: CASSPGSGYSSYNEQFF

v_gene: TRBV28
j_gene: TRBJ2-7
CDR3aa: CASSRTAGRANEQYF

v_gene: TRBV19
j_gene: TRBJ2-1
CDR3aa: CASSTGTGVSSYNEQFF

v_gene: TRBV4-1
j_gene: TRBJ1-3
CDR3aa: CASSPREGGAGNTIYF

v_gene: TRBV7-3
j_gene: TRBJ2-2
CDR3aa: CASSLGDRSTSPYTGELFF

v_gene: TRBV10-3
j_gene: TRBJ2-5
CDR3aa: CAICRGEEEQETQYF

v_gene: TRBV12-5
j_gene: TRBJ2-2
CDR3aa: CASGSGAGELFF

v_gene: TRBV5-6
j_gene: TRBJ2-7
CDR3aa: CASSLGGTRYEQYF